Shown below are 22 T cell receptor beta chains from a single sample sequenced in a study of OX40 agonist ivuxolimab in advanced cancers. The table came from immunoSEQ multiplex PCR; TCRdb's copy has only in-frame clones and leaves some out. The sample holds almost 85,000 clones, approximately 95% seen once. The material sequenced was CD4+ or CD8+ T cells sorted from blood, taken in a trial of the OX40 agonist ivuxolimab. Receptors were obtained from an adult with an advanced solid tumor such as melanoma, head and neck, liver or kidney cancer.

This clone showed up just once. The chain couples TRBV13 to TRBJ1-1; D gene unclear. This CDR3 has 13 residues. Germline CDR1 and CDR2: PRHDT and FYEKMQ (reference sequence). Trimming removed 4 bases from V and 1 base from J, with 7 bases in between. For the CDR3, the DNA is TGTGCCAGCAGCTCAACAAGGAACACTGAAGCTTTCTTT. Translated, it gives CASSSTRNTEAFF.

The chain recombines TRBV4-3 with TRBJ2-7, with TRBD2 identical over 12 bases. Trimming took 8 bases from V and 6 from J; bases not matched to a gene: 5. From germline, CDR1 is LGHNA and CDR2 YSLEER. The CDR3 runs to 13 residues. The CDR3 nucleotides are TGCGCCAGCCTAGCGGGAGGGAGCGGCGAGCAGTACTTC. Translation gives CASLAGGSGEQYF.

The chain has TRBV2 and TRBJ2-1, with 8 bases that match TRBD1. Germline V gene sequence: CDR1 SNHLY, CDR2 FYNNEI. The CDR3 runs 15 residues. Unmatched junction bases numbered 5, after V lost 4 bases and J lost 3 bases. CDR3 DNA: TGTGCCAGCAGTGGGACAGGGCAGAGCTACAATGAGCAGTTCTTC. It yields the protein CASSGTGQSYNEQFF.

This chain uses TRBV9 with TRBJ2-1, with 8 bases fitting TRBD2. CDR3 length equals 16 residues. V shed 3 bases and J 5 bases; nucleotides not matched to a gene: 10. Per germline, CDR1 SGDLS and CDR2 YYNGEE. The CDR3 here is CASSGGTGGPHNEQFF. CDR3 bases: TGTGCCAGCAGCGGAGGGACGGGAGGGCCCCACAATGAGCAGTTCTTC. The variable domain in full, with the rest retrieved from reference TRBV9 and TRBJ2-1, is DSGVTQTPKHLITATGQRVTLRCSPRSGDLSVYWYQQSLDQGLQFLIQYYNGEERAKGNILERFSAQQFPDLHSELNLSSLELGDSALYFCASSGGTGGPHNEQFFGPGTRLTVL.

This clone was counted once. The chain joins TRBV9 to TRBJ1-1; D ambiguous. The V and J ends lost 1 base and 0 bases respectively, with 7 bases between them. In germline, CDR1 is SGDLS, CDR2 YYNGEE. This CDR3 has 14 amino acids. CDR3 in amino acids: CASSVNGMNTEAFF. The DNA for the CDR3 is TGTGCCAGCAGCGTAAACGGGATGAACACTGAAGCTTTCTTT.

The chain recombines TRBV29-1 with TRBJ2-1; 13 nucleotides align to TRBD2. The CDR3 is made up of 13 amino acids. CDR1 and CDR2 from the germline V gene are SQVTM and ANQGSEA. The junction had 1 base not matched to a gene; V was cut back by 1 base and J by 10 bases. For the CDR3, the DNA is TGCAGCGTTGAAGGGACTAGCGGGAGAGAGCAGTTCTTC. Protein: CSVEGTSGREQFF.

The chain combines TRBV27 with TRBJ2-7; D remains ambiguous. The CDR3 contains 15 residues. V lost 3 bases and J lost 3, with 15 bases in between. Germline V lookup: CDR1 MNHEY, CDR2 SMNVEV (reference sequence). The CDR3 reads CASSFGPSAHYEQYF. The CDR3 nucleotides are TGTGCCAGCAGTTTTGGGCCATCCGCCCACTACGAGCAGTACTTC.

The chain combines TRBV30 with TRBJ1-4; perhaps TRBD1 as D (6 bases). The CDR3 has 17 amino acids. Per the germline V gene, CDR1 is GTSNPN and CDR2 is SVGIG (reference sequence). The V end was cut by 5 bases, the J end by 4 bases, with 23 bases between. The CDR3 DNA sequence: TGTGCCTGGGAACCGCCTGTCCTGGACAGAATTAATGAAAAACTGTTTTTT. Its translation is CAWEPPVLDRINEKLFF.

The CDR3 is CASSEYRLELPYNEQFF. CDR3 DNA sequence: TGTGCCAGCAGTGAATACAGGTTAGAACTCCCCTACAATGAGCAGTTCTTC. The chain links TRBV25-1 to TRBJ2-1; no reliable D call. V lost 0 bases and J lost 2, with 14 bases in between. The CDR3 has 17 amino acids. Germline loops: CDR1 MGHDK, CDR2 SYGVNS.

On this clone itself: The sample has other DNA sequences that encode this CDR3 too. The V and J genes are TRBV30 and TRBJ2-7, with D unclear. Germline CDR1 GTSNPN, CDR2 SVGIG (reference sequence). V lost 0 bases and J lost 2, with 2 bases in between. This CDR3 is built from 11 residues. The CDR3 loop reads CAWSVTYEQYF. CDR3 nucleotide sequence: TGTGCCTGGAGTGTAACCTACGAGCAGTACTTC.

In this sample, this clone turned up a few times. The chain is built from TRBV19 and TRBJ1-5, with D possibly matching TRBD1 (6 bases). CDR3 length equals 15 residues. Germline assignment: CDR1 LNHDA and CDR2 SQIVND (reference sequence). The V end was cut by 7 bases, the J end by 4 bases, with 17 bases between. CDR3 amino acids: CASNPAGTSNQPQHF. Written as DNA, the CDR3 is TGTGCCAGTAACCCGGCCGGGACATCAAATCAGCCCCAGCATTTT.

The V call is TRBV5-6, the J call TRBJ1-2; 7 positions agree with TRBD1. The trim removed 0 bases at V and 3 bases at J, leaving 2 bases unmatched. The germline gives CDR1 SGHDT, CDR2 YYEEEE. The CDR3 consists of 14 residues. CDR3 region: CASSLGGGDYGYTF. In nucleotides, the CDR3 is TGTGCCAGCAGCTTGGGAGGGGGCGACTATGGCTACACCTTC.

This clone was recorded a few times. The chain couples TRBV7-8 to TRBJ2-7; TRBD2 matches 9 bases. The germline CDR1 and CDR2 sequences are SGHVS and FQNEAQ. This CDR3 is built from 14 residues. V gave up 0 bases and J gave up 4 bases; unmatched junction bases: 1. CDR3 residues: CASSLASGSYEQYF. In DNA form, the CDR3 reads TGTGCCAGCAGCTTAGCTAGCGGGAGTTACGAGCAGTACTTC.

V usage is TRBV4-1 and J usage is TRBJ1-1, with 11 bases that match TRBD1. Germline V gene sequence: CDR1 MGHRA, CDR2 YSYEKL. Losses at the gene ends were 2 bases for V and 4 bases for J; bases not matched to a gene: 9. CDR3 length: 17 amino acids. The CDR3 spells CASSQIEWTGGLTEAFF. CDR3 in DNA: TGCGCCAGCAGCCAAATAGAATGGACAGGGGGCCTCACTGAAGCTTTCTTT.

The V and J genes are TRBV4-3 and TRBJ2-7, with a tentative D call TRBD2 (6 bases). Trimming stripped 0 bases from V and 5 bases from J, with 20 bases between. CDR3 length: 17 residues. Germline V lookup: CDR1 LGHNA, CDR2 YSLEER. CDR3 loop: CASSQDRLGEVPDEQYF. As DNA, the CDR3 is TGCGCCAGCAGCCAAGACAGACTAGGAGAGGTGCCCGACGAGCAGTACTTC.

V and J are TRBV9 and TRBJ2-2; 14 positions agree with TRBD2. J gave up 6 bases and V 3 bases, and 7 bases lay outside the gene matches. Germline CDR1 SGDLS, CDR2 YYNGEE. CDR3 length: 17 amino acids. CDR3 amino acids: CASSAGAGLAGAGELFF. The CDR3 DNA follows: TGTGCCAGCAGCGCCGGGGCGGGACTAGCGGGAGCCGGGGAGCTGTTTTTT.

The chain employs TRBV9 and TRBJ1-2; D remains ambiguous. Germline CDR1 SGDLS, CDR2 YYNGEE. V was cut by 4 bases and J by 2 bases, with 15 bases left in between. This CDR3 spans 15 amino acids. The CDR3 DNA sequence: TGTGCCAGCAGCATGGACGGAGCCCCCAACTATGGCTACACCTTC. Residues: CASSMDGAPNYGYTF.

The gene calls are TRBV6-1 and TRBJ2-6; maybe TRBD1 (5 bases). Germline V gives CDR1 MNHNS, CDR2 SASEGT. Trimming cost V 4 bases and J 2 bases, with 6 bases left between them. The CDR3 has 14 amino acids. The CDR3, as DNA: TGTGCCAGCAGTGTAGGGGCTGGGGCCAACGTCCTGACTTTC. It encodes CASSVGAGANVLTF.

The chain links TRBV10-3 to TRBJ2-7; the D gene could be TRBD1 or TRBD2 (5 bases each). Germline V CDR1 and CDR2: ENHRY, SYGVKD. This CDR3 spans 14 amino acids. Trimming stripped 2 bases from V and 1 base from J, with 9 bases between. The CDR3 loop is CAISEGGWSYEQYF. The CDR3 DNA is TGTGCCATCAGTGAGGGGGGATGGTCCTACGAGCAGTACTTC.

V is TRBV9 and J is TRBJ1-1; D call uncertain. CDR1 is SGDLS and CDR2 is YYNGEE in the germline V gene. V lost 3 bases, J lost 0 bases, and 9 bases lay in between. This CDR3 spans 14 amino acids. The CDR3 nucleotides read TGTGCCAGCAGCGAACAGTGGATGAACACTGAAGCTTTCTTT. Its translation is CASSEQWMNTEAFF. The full variable domain, its missing parts supplied by reference TRBV9 and TRBJ1-1, is DSGVTQTPKHLITATGQRVTLRCSPRSGDLSVYWYQQSLDQGLQFLIQYYNGEERAKGNILERFSAQQFPDLHSELNLSSLELGDSALYFCASSEQWMNTEAFFGQGTRLTVV.

The gene calls are TRBV2 and TRBJ1-3, with a possible D match to TRBD1 (6 bases). Per germline, CDR1 SNHLY and CDR2 FYNNEI. Between the trimmed V and J ends, which lost 0 bases and 1 base, there was a span of 13 bases. The CDR3 loop spans 17 amino acids. Here the CDR3 DNA reads TGTGCCAGCAGTGAAGCGGGGGGGGCGTCATCTGGAAACACCATATATTTT. This encodes CASSEAGGASSGNTIYF.

There are a few counts of this clone. V usage is TRBV2 and J usage is TRBJ2-4; weak D call: TRBD2 (5 bases). In germline, CDR1 is SNHLY, CDR2 FYNNEI. The CDR3 consists of 15 residues. Deletions cut 7 bases from V and 0 bases from J, with 13 bases between. The CDR3 reads CASMLGGLAKNIQYF. The CDR3 DNA is TGTGCCAGCATGCTCGGCGGGCTAGCCAAAAACATTCAGTACTTC.